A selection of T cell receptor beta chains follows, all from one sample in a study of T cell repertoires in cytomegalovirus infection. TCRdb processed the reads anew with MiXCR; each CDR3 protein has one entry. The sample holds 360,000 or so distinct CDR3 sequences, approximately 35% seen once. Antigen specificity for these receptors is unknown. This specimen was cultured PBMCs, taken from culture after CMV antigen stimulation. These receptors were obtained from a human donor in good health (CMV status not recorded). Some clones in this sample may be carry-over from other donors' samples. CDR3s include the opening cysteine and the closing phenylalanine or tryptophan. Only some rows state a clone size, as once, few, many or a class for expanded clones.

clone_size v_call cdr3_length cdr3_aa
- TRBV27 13 CASSWTSGSEQYF
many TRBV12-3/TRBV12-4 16 CASSPRGGRAPGELFF
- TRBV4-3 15 CASSQARYVNTEAFF
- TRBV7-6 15 CASSLVPGLLDEQFF
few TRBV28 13 CASRQLGTDTQYF
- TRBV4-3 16 CASSQGLTSAGNEQFF
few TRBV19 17 CASSMVLAGGLRETQYF
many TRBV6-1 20 CASSRWGTGFGLAVYNEQFF
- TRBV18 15 CASARGDRLNLALHF
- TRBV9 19 CASKHPGLAGEAGANVLTF
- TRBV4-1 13 CASSPTYTDTQYF
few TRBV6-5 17 CASSYSTLAGVTGELFF
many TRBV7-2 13 CASSGYGRETQYF
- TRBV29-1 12 CSVERVADTQYF
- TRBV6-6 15 CASSYSGTATEKLFF
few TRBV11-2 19 CASSFNPSVLSSGANVLTF
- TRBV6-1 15 CASAAVSVGWDTQYF
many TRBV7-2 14 CASSWQVLNSPLHF
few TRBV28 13 CASSSDMNTEAFF
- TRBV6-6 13 CASTPQGNTEAFF
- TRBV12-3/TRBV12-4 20 CASTLVLAGFRPGGTDTQYF
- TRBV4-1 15 CASSQEGLAFYEQYF